The rows below give T cell receptor beta chains drawn from one sample of a study of T cell responses to AZD1222 COVID-19 vaccine. The repertoire was sequenced with immunoSEQ multiplex PCR; TCRdb's copy has only in-frame clones and lacks some. The table has about 160,000 clones, 90% to 95% seen once. The sample was peripheral blood, taken 28 days after the second AZD1222 dose. The receptors shown here come from an adult who received the AZD1222 COVID-19 vaccine. Each CDR3 is given with its conserved first and last residue. A D gene is named only where the DNA matches it firmly. The listing skips clone size in some rows; elsewhere it reads once, few, many or a size class.

abundance: -
d_gene: -
v_gene: TRBV5-6
j_gene: TRBJ1-2
CDR3aa: CASSLNYGYTF
CDR3nt: TGTGCCAGCAGCTTGAACTATGGCTACACCTTC

abundance: -
d_gene: -
v_gene: TRBV7-9
j_gene: TRBJ1-5
CDR3aa: CASSDQVGNQPQHF
CDR3nt: TGTGCCAGCAGCGACCAAGTTGGGAATCAGCCCCAGCATTTT

abundance: -
d_gene: -
v_gene: TRBV11-2
j_gene: TRBJ1-2
CDR3aa: CASSPRLRDPNYGYTF
CDR3nt: TGTGCCAGCAGCCCTCGGCTAAGGGACCCTAACTATGGCTACACCTTC

abundance: -
d_gene: -
v_gene: TRBV3-1/TRBV3-2
j_gene: TRBJ1-1
CDR3aa: CASSLAGANTEAFF
CDR3nt: TGTGCCAGCAGCCTTGCAGGGGCAAACACTGAAGCTTTCTTT

abundance: -
d_gene: -
v_gene: TRBV30
j_gene: TRBJ2-7
CDR3aa: CAWGQIPADEQYF
CDR3nt: TGTGCCTGGGGACAGATACCCGCTGACGAGCAGTACTTC

abundance: -
d_gene: TRBD1
v_gene: TRBV19
j_gene: TRBJ2-7
CDR3aa: CASSSTGGGFLASYEQYF
CDR3nt: TGTGCCAGTAGCAGCACAGGGGGCGGCTTTTTGGCCTCCTACGAGCAGTACTTC

abundance: -
d_gene: -
v_gene: TRBV7-8
j_gene: TRBJ1-1
CDR3aa: CASSLRPLGEAFF
CDR3nt: TGTGCCAGCAGCTTGCGCCCGCTTGGTGAAGCTTTCTTT

abundance: -
d_gene: -
v_gene: TRBV5-4
j_gene: TRBJ1-1
CDR3aa: CASSLEKWVNTEAFF
CDR3nt: TGTGCCAGCAGCTTGGAAAAGTGGGTAAACACTGAAGCTTTCTTT

abundance: -
d_gene: -
v_gene: TRBV5-3
j_gene: TRBJ1-5
CDR3aa: CARSHNQPQHF
CDR3nt: TGTGCCAGAAGCCACAATCAGCCCCAGCATTTT

abundance: -
d_gene: -
v_gene: TRBV18
j_gene: TRBJ2-6
CDR3aa: CASTALALGANVLTF
CDR3nt: TGTGCCAGCACTGCCCTAGCGCTCGGGGCCAACGTCCTGACTTTC

abundance: -
d_gene: -
v_gene: TRBV6-6
j_gene: TRBJ1-1
CDR3aa: CASRTVANTEAFF
CDR3nt: TGTGCCAGCAGGACGGTGGCTAACACTGAAGCTTTCTTT

abundance: -
d_gene: -
v_gene: TRBV7-8
j_gene: TRBJ2-1
CDR3aa: CASSLYPAHSYNEQFF
CDR3nt: TGTGCCAGCAGCTTATATCCGGCGCACTCCTACAATGAGCAGTTCTTC

abundance: -
d_gene: -
v_gene: TRBV4-2
j_gene: TRBJ2-7
CDR3aa: CASSQDAAGVVYEQYF
CDR3nt: TGTGCCAGCAGCCAAGATGCGGCAGGGGTGGTCTACGAGCAGTACTTC

abundance: -
d_gene: TRBD2
v_gene: TRBV6-2/TRBV6-3
j_gene: TRBJ2-7
CDR3aa: CASSILAGGPYEQYF
CDR3nt: TGTGCCAGCAGTATACTAGCGGGGGGACCCTACGAGCAGTACTTC

abundance: -
d_gene: TRBD1
v_gene: TRBV19
j_gene: TRBJ2-5
CDR3aa: CASSRETGVETQYF
CDR3nt: TGTGCCAGTAGTAGGGAGACAGGGGTAGAGACCCAGTACTTC

abundance: -
d_gene: -
v_gene: TRBV18
j_gene: TRBJ1-1
CDR3aa: CASSPPSGRMNTEAFF
CDR3nt: TGTGCCAGCTCACCACCTTCCGGACGGATGAACACTGAAGCTTTCTTT

abundance: -
d_gene: TRBD1
v_gene: TRBV9
j_gene: TRBJ1-2
CDR3aa: CASSVTSGTGLLKLHGYTF
CDR3nt: TGTGCCAGCAGCGTCACCTCCGGGACAGGGTTGTTGAAGCTTCACGGCTACACCTTC

abundance: -
d_gene: -
v_gene: TRBV12-3/TRBV12-4
j_gene: TRBJ1-1
CDR3aa: CALQGPDTEAFF
CDR3nt: TGTGCATTACAGGGCCCAGACACTGAAGCTTTCTTT

abundance: -
d_gene: -
v_gene: TRBV6-5
j_gene: TRBJ1-5
CDR3aa: CASSYGGAGNQPQHF
CDR3nt: TGTGCCAGCAGTTACGGGGGCGCGGGCAATCAGCCCCAGCATTTT

abundance: -
d_gene: -
v_gene: TRBV7-9
j_gene: TRBJ1-2
CDR3aa: CASSPSGPYGYTF
CDR3nt: TGTGCCAGCAGCCCATCGGGACCCTATGGCTACACCTTC

abundance: -
d_gene: -
v_gene: TRBV13
j_gene: TRBJ1-4
CDR3aa: CASSREGNNEKLFF
CDR3nt: TGTGCCAGCAGCCGTGAAGGGAATAATGAAAAACTGTTTTTT

abundance: -
d_gene: -
v_gene: TRBV12-3/TRBV12-4
j_gene: TRBJ1-2
CDR3aa: CASKDSRNYGYTF
CDR3nt: TGTGCCAGCAAGGACAGCAGGAACTATGGCTACACCTTC

abundance: -
d_gene: -
v_gene: TRBV23-1
j_gene: TRBJ2-7
CDR3aa: CASSQSNRRRYEQYF
CDR3nt: TGCGCCAGCAGTCAATCGAACAGGAGACGCTACGAGCAGTACTTC

abundance: -
d_gene: -
v_gene: TRBV5-1
j_gene: TRBJ2-2
CDR3aa: CASSAGAGTGELFF
CDR3nt: TGCGCCAGCAGCGCCGGTGCAGGGACCGGGGAGCTGTTTTTT

abundance: -
d_gene: -
v_gene: TRBV9
j_gene: TRBJ2-3
CDR3aa: CASSPPPLDTQYF
CDR3nt: TGTGCCAGCAGCCCCCCACCCCTGGATACGCAGTATTTT

abundance: -
d_gene: -
v_gene: TRBV5-1
j_gene: TRBJ2-3
CDR3aa: CASSPNRADTQYF
CDR3nt: TGCGCCAGCAGCCCTAACAGGGCAGATACGCAGTATTTT

abundance: once
d_gene: TRBD1
v_gene: TRBV5-4
j_gene: TRBJ1-4
CDR3aa: CASSQKSGTGDEKLFF
CDR3nt: TGTGCCAGCAGCCAGAAATCAGGGACAGGGGATGAAAAACTGTTTTTT

abundance: -
d_gene: -
v_gene: TRBV6-5
j_gene: TRBJ2-3
CDR3aa: CASSYSNIGGYTQYF
CDR3nt: TGTGCCAGCAGTTACTCGAACATTGGGGGGTATACGCAGTATTTT

abundance: -
d_gene: -
v_gene: TRBV12-3/TRBV12-4
j_gene: TRBJ2-3
CDR3aa: CASSSLGTDTQYF
CDR3nt: TGTGCCAGCAGTTCCCTTGGAACAGATACGCAGTATTTT

abundance: -
d_gene: -
v_gene: TRBV6-5
j_gene: TRBJ1-1
CDR3aa: CASSYSRGVTEAFF
CDR3nt: TGTGCCAGCAGTTACTCGAGGGGAGTCACTGAAGCTTTCTTT

abundance: once
d_gene: -
v_gene: TRBV6-6
j_gene: TRBJ1-6
CDR3aa: CASRDGGVNSPLHF
CDR3nt: TGTGCCAGCAGGGACGGGGGGGTTAATTCACCCCTCCACTTT

abundance: -
d_gene: TRBD1
v_gene: TRBV19
j_gene: TRBJ1-1
CDR3aa: CASSKGTGVFGTEAFF
CDR3nt: TGTGCCAGTAGTAAAGGGACAGGCGTGTTCGGTACTGAAGCTTTCTTT

abundance: -
d_gene: -
v_gene: TRBV27
j_gene: TRBJ1-2
CDR3aa: CASSGLVGGYTF
CDR3nt: TGTGCCAGCTCGGGCCTAGTGGGGGGCTACACCTTC

abundance: -
d_gene: -
v_gene: TRBV7-8
j_gene: TRBJ1-1
CDR3aa: CASSLAGGHLGTEAFF
CDR3nt: TGTGCCAGCAGCTTAGCGGGGGGACACCTAGGGACTGAAGCTTTCTTT

abundance: -
d_gene: TRBD1
v_gene: TRBV9
j_gene: TRBJ1-1
CDR3aa: CASSAGTGGFLSTEAFF
CDR3nt: TGTGCCAGCAGTGCCGGGACAGGGGGCTTTTTGAGCACTGAAGCTTTCTTT

abundance: -
d_gene: TRBD2
v_gene: TRBV30
j_gene: TRBJ2-6
CDR3aa: CALIAGGPGANVLTF
CDR3nt: TGTGCCTTAATAGCGGGGGGGCCTGGGGCCAACGTCCTGACTTTC

abundance: -
d_gene: TRBD1
v_gene: TRBV19
j_gene: TRBJ1-4
CDR3aa: CASSRTGTVYEKLFF
CDR3nt: TGTGCCAGTAGTCGTACCGGGACAGTGTATGAAAAACTGTTTTTT

abundance: -
d_gene: -
v_gene: TRBV11-2
j_gene: TRBJ1-6
CDR3aa: CASSPGRLGENSPLHF
CDR3nt: TGTGCCAGCAGCCCCGGACGGCTGGGCGAAAATTCACCCCTCCACTTT

abundance: -
d_gene: -
v_gene: TRBV2
j_gene: TRBJ2-7
CDR3aa: CASSAEGVGIHEQYF
CDR3nt: TGTGCCAGCAGTGCCGAGGGAGTAGGTATCCACGAGCAGTACTTC

abundance: once
d_gene: -
v_gene: TRBV5-1
j_gene: TRBJ1-2
CDR3aa: CASSLTGRPDGYTF
CDR3nt: TGCGCCAGCAGCTTGACAGGGAGGCCAGATGGCTACACCTTC

abundance: -
d_gene: TRBD1
v_gene: TRBV5-6
j_gene: TRBJ2-7
CDR3aa: CASSPDRAHEQYF
CDR3nt: TGTGCCAGCAGCCCGGACAGGGCCCACGAGCAGTACTTC